These 30 T cell receptor beta chains share one sample of origin, sequenced in a study of shared clonotypes between healthy human individuals. Generated by immunoSEQ multiplex PCR, the TCRdb table keeps only in-frame clones and is missing some. Among roughly 2.2 million clones listed, 85% to 95% were seen once. Material for sequencing was naive CD4+ T cells from PBMCs. The subset is: CD45RA+ positively selected. The origin of the receptors is a man between 18 and 35 years old in good health. Some clones in this sample may be carry-over from other donors' samples.

This rearrangement joins TRBV30 to TRBJ2-3; 8 positions agree with TRBD1. CDR1 GTSNPN and CDR2 SVGIG come from the germline V gene (reference sequence). The trim removed 0 bases at V and 7 bases at J, leaving 12 bases unmatched. There are 16 residues in the CDR3. The CDR3: CAWSVGWAGGLNTQYF. For the CDR3, the DNA is TGTGCCTGGAGTGTAGGCTGGGCAGGGGGCTTGAATACGCAGTATTTT.

The chain has TRBV5-1 and TRBJ2-2, with no clear D. Between the trimmed V and J ends, which lost 7 bases and 0 bases, there was a span of 7 bases. CDR3 size: 13 residues. The germline V gene encodes CDR1 SGHRS and CDR2 YFSETQ. CDR3 amino acids: CASAWTNTGELFF. CDR3 bases: TGCGCCAGCGCGTGGACGAACACCGGGGAGCTGTTTTTT.

This rearrangement joins TRBV6-1 to TRBJ2-5; weak D call: TRBD2 (5 bases). V lost 3 bases to trimming and J lost 3 bases, with 8 bases between them. Germline CDR1 is MNHNS and CDR2 is SASEGT. The CDR3 consists of 13 residues. The CDR3 DNA reads as TGTGCCAGCAGTGAGATCGGGGAAGAGACCCAGTACTTC. Encoded protein: CASSEIGEETQYF.

This clone was counted once. The chain is built from TRBV15 and TRBJ1-5; D call uncertain. The CDR3 runs 16 residues. Trimming shortened V by 1 base and J by 8 bases, and 18 bases separated the two germline ends. Germline V CDR1 and CDR2: LNHNV, YYDKDF (reference sequence). The CDR3 DNA reads TGTGCCACCAGCAGAGGGTTGAGACTACCCCCCGAGCCCCAGCATTTT. Translation: CATSRGLRLPPEPQHF.

The chain joins TRBV13 to TRBJ2-5, with TRBD1 matching 9 bases. Germline V lookup: CDR1 PRHDT, CDR2 FYEKMQ (reference sequence). J was trimmed by 0 bases and V by 5 bases; bases with no gene match: 4. The CDR3 is 15 residues long. As DNA, the CDR3 is TGTGCCAGCAGCCACGGGGACAGGGACCAAGAGACCCAGTACTTC. It yields the protein CASSHGDRDQETQYF.

The chain has TRBV9 and TRBJ1-2; D may be TRBD1 (5 bases). This CDR3 is 13 amino acids long. Trimming cost V 1 base and J 6 bases, with 10 bases left between them. Germline assignment: CDR1 SGDLS and CDR2 YYNGEE. The CDR3 DNA is TGTGCCAGCAGCGTATCAGGGACGGATGGCTACACCTTC. Translated, it gives CASSVSGTDGYTF.

The gene calls are TRBV25-1 and TRBJ1-6, with no clear D. Germline CDR1 is MGHDK and CDR2 is SYGVNS. V was cut by 2 bases and J by 9 bases, with 8 bases left in between. The CDR3 is 13 residues long. The CDR3 loop is CASSEVPLSPLHF. The CDR3 DNA sequence: TGTGCCAGCAGTGAAGTTCCGCTTTCACCCCTCCACTTT.

The CDR3 protein is CASSRSSSRNEKLFF. The CDR3, as DNA: TGCGCCAGCAGTAGGAGTTCCAGCCGTAATGAAAAACTGTTTTTT. The chain recombines TRBV5-1 with TRBJ1-4; D not resolved. The CDR3 totals 15 residues. Germline V gene lookup returns CDR1 SGHRS and CDR2 YFSETQ. Trimming stripped 5 bases from V and 4 bases from J, with 15 bases between.

The rearrangement uses TRBV28 and TRBJ2-3, with TRBD2 matching 11 bases. This CDR3 spans 15 amino acids. The V and J ends lost 6 bases and 6 bases, in that order; junction bases with no gene match: 8. Germline lookup yields CDR1 MDHEN and CDR2 SYDVKM. The CDR3, as DNA: TGTGCCAGCAGAAATAGCGGGAGGGCCGGGGATACGCAGTATTTT. This sequence encodes CASRNSGRAGDTQYF.

CDR3 sequence: CASSLPGAIGYTF. CDR3 in DNA: TGTGCCAGCAGCTTACCCGGGGCGATCGGCTACACCTTC. J is TRBJ1-2 and V is TRBV7-3; maybe TRBD1 (5 bases). Trimming removed 2 bases from V and 8 bases from J, with 12 bases in between. The CDR3 has 13 residues. Per the germline V gene, CDR1 is SGHTA and CDR2 is FQGTGA. The variable domain in full, with the rest retrieved from reference TRBV7-3 and TRBJ1-2, is GAGVSQTPSNKVTEKGKYVELRCDPISGHTALYWYRQSLGQGPEFLIYFQGTGAADDSGLPNDRFFAVRPEGSVSTLKIQRTERGDSAVYLCASSLPGAIGYTFGSGTRLTVV.

The rearrangement links TRBV7-2 to TRBJ1-4, with D possibly TRBD1 on 6 matching bases. With 5 bases removed from V and 5 bases from J, the gap between germline ends came to 12 bases. Germline V gene sequence: CDR1 SGHTA, CDR2 FQGNSA. The CDR3 consists of 14 residues. CDR3 region: CASSTGQLNEKLFF. The CDR3 DNA reads as TGTGCCAGCAGCACCGGACAGTTAAATGAAAAACTGTTTTTT.

The V gene is TRBV11-2, the J gene TRBJ1-2; D remains ambiguous. The CDR3 runs to 15 residues. V was shortened by 1 base and J by 2 bases, with 11 bases between the two germline ends. CDR1 SGHAT and CDR2 FQNNGV come from the germline V gene. CDR3 region: CASSLGPSLNYGYTF. As DNA, the CDR3 is TGTGCCAGCAGCTTAGGCCCGAGTTTGAACTATGGCTACACCTTC.

This chain uses TRBV5-1 with TRBJ2-7; a possible D gene is TRBD2 (5 bases). Germline V gives CDR1 SGHRS, CDR2 YFSETQ. The CDR3 runs 14 residues. Trimming cost V 4 bases and J 7 bases, with 18 bases left between them. DNA of the CDR3: TGCGCCAGCAGCCCGGACTCAATTGAAGGTGAGCAGTACTTC. Translation gives CASSPDSIEGEQYF.

The V and J genes are TRBV6-6 and TRBJ2-7; D is tentatively TRBD1 or TRBD2 (5 bases each). The CDR3 covers 16 residues. Germline V gene lookup returns CDR1 MNHNY and CDR2 SVGAGI (reference sequence). V was shortened by 2 bases and J by 1 base, with 15 bases between the two germline ends. CDR3 region: CASSYGVGTASYEQYF. CDR3 nucleotides: TGTGCCAGCAGTTACGGGGTGGGGACGGCTTCCTACGAGCAGTACTTC.

The V call is TRBV11-2, the J call TRBJ2-1; D remains ambiguous. The V gene lost 3 bases and the J gene lost 5 bases, with 8 bases spanning the gap. The CDR3 consists of 13 residues. CDR1 is SGHAT and CDR2 is FQNNGV in the germline V gene. CDR3 DNA: TGTGCCAGCAGCTTCAGTCGGAACAATGAGCAGTTCTTC. The encoded protein is CASSFSRNNEQFF.

This chain uses TRBV6-1 with TRBJ2-1, with a possible D match to TRBD2 (6 bases). CDR1 and CDR2 from the germline V gene are MNHNS and SASEGT. Trimming took 5 bases from V and 10 from J, leaving 15 bases between them. The CDR3 runs 13 residues. CDR3 in amino acids: CASSPGEEREQFF. The CDR3 DNA reads TGTGCCAGCAGTCCCGGGGAGGAGCGGGAGCAGTTCTTC.

The chain recombines TRBV5-6 with TRBJ1-5, with a tentative D call TRBD1 (6 bases). Germline values: CDR1 SGHDT, CDR2 YYEEEE. This CDR3 has 15 amino acids. The ends were cut back, 2 bases at V and 6 bases at J, with 15 bases in the middle. CDR3 sequence: CASSFLSGEGQPQHF. CDR3 nucleotide sequence: TGTGCCAGCAGCTTTCTTTCAGGGGAGGGTCAGCCCCAGCATTTT.

The gene calls are TRBV6-1 and TRBJ2-1; D is perhaps TRBD1 (6 bases). This CDR3 is 15 amino acids long. Trimming removed 6 bases from V and 0 bases from J, with 12 bases in between. Germline V lookup: CDR1 MNHNS, CDR2 SASEGT. The CDR3, as DNA: TGTGCCAGCAGGAAGAAGGGGGACTCCTACAATGAGCAGTTCTTC. Translation: CASRKKGDSYNEQFF.

With regard to this clone: Other DNA sequences from this sample encode an identical CDR3 as well. The chain carries TRBV20-1 and TRBJ2-1; D not resolved. Germline V gene data show CDR1 as DFQATT and CDR2 as SNEGSKA (reference sequence). The V end lost 3 bases, the J end lost 4 bases, and 4 bases lay between the germline ends. The CDR3 runs 11 residues. The CDR3 bases are TGCAGTGCTAGCCCGTACAATGAGCAGTTCTTC. The encoded protein is CSASPYNEQFF.

The chain employs TRBV6-4 and TRBJ2-3, with D possibly matching TRBD2 (5 bases). Germline lookup yields CDR1 MRHNA and CDR2 SNTAGT. CDR3 length: 14 amino acids. V was shortened by 5 bases and J by 4 bases, with 13 bases between the two germline ends. The CDR3 loop is CASSRGLPSDTQYF. CDR3 in DNA: TGTGCCAGCAGTCGCGGACTTCCCTCAGATACGCAGTATTTT.

This rearrangement joins TRBV5-1 to TRBJ2-5; D is unclear. This CDR3 is built from 15 residues. From germline, CDR1 is SGHRS and CDR2 YFSETQ. The V and J ends lost 0 bases and 5 bases respectively, with 14 bases between them. CDR3 nucleotide sequence: TGCGCCAGCAGCTTGGGTGTGTCTTCGGCCGAGACCCAGTACTTC. Protein sequence: CASSLGVSSAETQYF.

The V and J genes are TRBV7-2 and TRBJ2-1; 10 nucleotides align to TRBD1. Germline CDR1 reads SGHTA; CDR2 reads FQGNSA. The CDR3 length is 15 residues. Trimming at V came to 0 bases and at J to 4 bases, leaving 0 bases not matched to a gene. CDR3 region: CASSLAGQGYNEQFF. DNA of the CDR3: TGTGCCAGCAGCTTAGCGGGACAGGGGTACAATGAGCAGTTCTTC.

The chain joins TRBV19 to TRBJ1-2; 7 positions agree with TRBD1. The CDR3 is 13 residues long. CDR1 and CDR2 from the germline V gene are LNHDA and SQIVND (reference sequence). Trimming removed 6 bases from V and 2 bases from J; junction bases left unmatched: 3. In DNA, the CDR3 is TGTGCCAGTAGGCCACAGGGGAACTATGGCTACACCTTC. Protein product: CASRPQGNYGYTF.

The chain employs TRBV2 and TRBJ2-3; TRBD1 is a possible D gene (5 bases). V was clipped by 4 bases and J by 2 bases, with 7 bases between them. The CDR3 is made up of 13 amino acids. CDR1 is SNHLY and CDR2 is FYNNEI in the germline V gene. The CDR3 DNA sequence: TGTGCCAGCAGTGTCAGGGACACAGATACGCAGTATTTT. Encoded protein: CASSVRDTDTQYF. Based on the CDR3 plus reference TRBV2 and TRBJ2-3, the full variable domain is EPEVTQTPSHQVTQMGQEVILRCVPISNHLYFYWYRQILGQKVEFLVSFYNNEISEKSEIFDDQFSVERPDGSNFTLKIRSTKLEDSAMYFCASSVRDTDTQYFGPGTRLTVL.

The genes are TRBV7-3 and TRBJ2-7; 10 nucleotides align to TRBD2. Germline-derived CDR1 and CDR2 are SGHTA and FQGTGA. There are 15 residues in the CDR3. Trimming cost V 1 base and J 1 base; bases outside gene matches: 1. CDR3 region: CASSLILAGSYEQYF. As DNA, the CDR3 is TGTGCCAGCAGCTTAATACTAGCGGGGTCCTACGAGCAGTACTTC.

The rearrangement links TRBV28 to TRBJ1-1; D unclear. Trimming shortened V by 2 bases and J by 4 bases, and 11 bases separated the two germline ends. The length of the CDR3 is 14 residues. Germline V gene data show CDR1 as MDHEN and CDR2 as SYDVKM. The CDR3: CASSLVVSRTEAFF. The CDR3, as DNA: TGTGCCAGCAGTTTAGTAGTCAGTCGCACTGAAGCTTTCTTT.

The V and J genes are TRBV28 and TRBJ2-3; D gene unclear. V lost 5 bases to trimming and J lost 2 bases, with 20 bases between them. This CDR3 has 17 amino acids. Germline V gene lookup returns CDR1 MDHEN and CDR2 SYDVKM. CDR3 sequence reads: CASSPTSMRLSTDTQYF. The CDR3 bases are TGTGCCAGCAGTCCCACCTCCATGCGGCTCTCCACAGATACGCAGTATTTT.

In its sample, this clone was seen a few times. The chain combines TRBV6-5 with TRBJ2-2, with D hard to call. The CDR3 contains 13 residues. V dropped 8 bases and J dropped 5 bases, with 12 bases sitting between them. Looked up from germline, CDR1 is MNHEY and CDR2 is SVGAGI. The CDR3 DNA reads TGTGCCAGCCTCCGGCCGGGTACCGGGGAGCTGTTTTTT. Its translation is CASLRPGTGELFF.

The chain recombines TRBV5-1 with TRBJ2-1; D gene ambiguous. Germline V lookup: CDR1 SGHRS, CDR2 YFSETQ. V gave up 0 bases and J gave up 2 bases, with 9 bases separating them. This CDR3 region has 15 residues. The CDR3 spells CASSLGRSTYNEQFF. CDR3 DNA sequence: TGCGCCAGCAGCTTGGGAAGAAGCACCTACAATGAGCAGTTCTTC.

This sequence joins TRBV4-1 and TRBJ2-1; 11 nucleotides match TRBD2. CDR3 size: 14 residues. V lost 0 bases and J lost 13; bases outside the gene matches: 5. Germline values: CDR1 MGHRA, CDR2 YSYEKL. In DNA, the CDR3 is TGCGCCAGCAGCCAAGATCGAACTAGCGGGAGACAGTTCTTC. Residues: CASSQDRTSGRQFF.